Shown below are 11 T cell receptor beta chains from a single sample sequenced in a study of T cell repertoires in cytomegalovirus infection. TCRdb reanalysed the reads using MiXCR and keeps one entry per CDR3 protein. This repertoire shows under 200,000 distinct CDR3 sequences, 9.5% found once; its top ten account for about 4.6%. The sample was PBMCs. The receptors stem from a human donor in good health (CMV status not recorded). Some clones in this sample may be carry-over from other donors' samples.

The chain has TRBV18 and TRBJ2-1; D is perhaps TRBD1 or TRBD2 (5 bases each). Deletions cut 4 bases from V and 3 bases from J, with 16 bases between. CDR1 and CDR2 from the germline V gene are KGHSH and LQKENI. This CDR3 contains 16 residues. CDR3 in DNA: TGTGCCAGCTCACAGACAGATGAGGACTTCTACAATGAGCAGTTCTTC. Translated, it gives CASSQTDEDFYNEQFF. Supplemented by reference TRBV18 and TRBJ2-1, the full variable domain reads NAGVMQNPRHLVRRRGQEARLRCSPMKGHSHVYWYRQLPEEGLKFMVYLQKENIIDESGMPKERFSAEFPKEGPSILRIQQVVRGDSAAYFCASSQTDEDFYNEQFFGPGTRLTVL.

As for this clonotype: A read error is possible here, since a much larger clone lies one base away. The chain employs TRBV7-9 and TRBJ2-3, with TRBD1 matching 9 bases. The CDR3 has 16 residues. The V gene's germline CDR1 is SEHNR and CDR2 FQNEAQ (reference sequence). CDR3: CASSPGTGLSTDTQNF. In DNA, the CDR3 is TGTGCCAGCAGCCCTGGGACAGGGCTTAGCACAGATACGCAGAATTTT.

This clonotype was seen many times. The CDR3 loop is CASSLGVGGLASNTGELFF. In nucleotides, the CDR3 is TGTGCCAGCAGCTTAGGAGTAGGGGGCCTCGCCTCCAACACCGGGGAGCTGTTTTTT. The chain links TRBV7-6 to TRBJ2-2; 7 bases match TRBD1. CDR1 is SGHVS and CDR2 is FNYEAQ in the germline V gene. The CDR3 covers 19 residues. With 1 base clipped from V and 2 bases from J, the junction kept 13 bases outside the gene matches. The full variable domain, rest sourced from reference TRBV7-6 and TRBJ2-2, is GAGVSQSPRYKVTKRGQDVALRCDPISGHVSLYWYRQALGQGPEFLTYFNYEAQQDKSGLPNDRFSAERPEGSISTLTIQRTEQRDSAMYRCASSLGVGGLASNTGELFFGEGSRLTVL.

The gene calls are TRBV5-6 and TRBJ1-1, with D unclear. From germline, CDR1 is SGHDT and CDR2 YYEEEE. This CDR3 comprises 16 residues. The ends were cut back, 1 base at V and 4 bases at J, with 17 bases in the middle. The DNA for the CDR3 is TGTGCCAGCAGCTTGTTCACGGCCGGACTGGGCACTGAAGCTTTCTTT. This codes for CASSLFTAGLGTEAFF. The full variable domain, with the rest looked up from reference TRBV5-6 and TRBJ1-1, is DAGVTQSPTHLIKTRGQQVTLRCSPKSGHDTVSWYQQALGQGPQFIFQYYEEEERQRGNFPDRFSGHQFPNYSSELNVNALLLGDSALYLCASSLFTAGLGTEAFFGQGTRLTVV.

This clonotype was found many times. The rearrangement uses TRBV3-1 and TRBJ1-5; 8 bases are shared with TRBD1. Trimming at V came to 4 bases and at J to 2 bases, leaving 7 bases not matched to a gene. Germline CDR1 reads LGHDT; CDR2 reads YNNKEL (reference sequence). The CDR3 is made up of 16 amino acids. CDR3 DNA: TGTGCCAGCAGCCGAGGAACAGGGGGTGGCAATCAGCCCCAGCATTTT. Protein: CASSRGTGGGNQPQHF. Looking up the rest from reference TRBV3-1 and TRBJ1-5 gives the full variable domain: DTAVSQTPKYLVTQMGNDKSIKCEQNLGHDTMYWYKQDSKKFLKIMFSYNNKELIINETVPNRFSPKSPDKAHLNLHINSLELGDSAVYFCASSRGTGGGNQPQHFGDGTRLSIL.

This clonotype was recorded at least ten times. The chain has TRBV7-9 and TRBJ2-1, with 8 nucleotides matching TRBD2. The germline V gene has CDR1 SEHNR and CDR2 FQNEAQ (reference sequence). The ends lost 3 bases at V and 2 bases at J; junction bases unmatched: 9. The CDR3 consists of 17 residues. The DNA of the CDR3 is TGTGCCAGCAGCTTCCCCCCGGCGGGAGGAGCCTACAATGAGCAGTTCTTC. This gives the protein CASSFPPAGGAYNEQFF.

In this sample, this clonotype turned up many times. V gene TRBV7-8 combines with J gene TRBJ2-7; 14 bases are shared with TRBD2. Germline V lookup: CDR1 SGHVS, CDR2 FQNEAQ. The CDR3 loop spans 15 amino acids. Trimming at V came to 5 bases and at J to 3 bases, leaving 3 bases not matched to a gene. CDR3 coding DNA: TGTGCCAGCAGCCGAGGGACTAGCGGGAGCTACGAGCAGTACTTC. Translating it yields CASSRGTSGSYEQYF.

The chain uses TRBV15 and TRBJ1-1, with a possible D match to TRBD1 (5 bases). Between the trimmed V and J ends, which lost 0 bases and 3 bases, there was a span of 8 bases. The CDR3 spans 14 residues. Germline CDR1 is LNHNV and CDR2 is YYDKDF (reference sequence). CDR3 loop: CATSRDGGYTEAFF. For the CDR3, the DNA is TGTGCCACCAGCAGAGACGGGGGGTACACTGAAGCTTTCTTT.

This clonotype was found a few times. The chain is built from TRBV20-1 and TRBJ1-5; the match to TRBD1 covers 9 bases. J lost 5 bases, V lost 3 bases, and 8 bases had no gene match. CDR1 is DFQATT, CDR2 SNEGSKA, per germline (reference sequence). CDR3 length equals 15 residues. CDR3 loop: CSASLSGTGHQPQHF. The CDR3 coding sequence is TGCAGTGCTAGCCTCTCCGGGACAGGGCATCAGCCCCAGCATTTT.

This clonotype was picked up many times. J is TRBJ2-1 and V is TRBV5-6, with unresolved D. From germline, CDR1 is SGHDT and CDR2 YYEEEE. The CDR3 contains 12 residues. Trimming removed 1 base at V and 9 bases at J, with 8 bases between. CDR3 amino acids: CASSLTTREQFF. The DNA for the CDR3 is TGTGCCAGCAGCTTGACTACCCGTGAGCAGTTCTTC.

This clonotype was observed many times. One end of the junction does not line up with germline, which may come from a read error. The V gene is TRBV15, the J gene TRBJ2-1; 13 bases map to TRBD2. Per the germline V gene, CDR1 is LNHNV and CDR2 is YYDKDF (reference sequence). The CDR3 spans 16 residues. CDR3 DNA: TGTGCCACGAGCAAGAAACTAGCGGGGGGGCGCGGTGAGCAGTTCTTC. Translation: CATSKKLAGGRGEQFF.